This T cell receptor (beta chain) was captured in a study of T cell responses to AZD1222 COVID-19 vaccine. At the level of the study: Second doses at about 4 or about 12 weeks were pooled. General study findings and limits: Two AZD1222 doses significantly raised spike-specific TCR breadth and depth over controls. The number of AZD1222 recipients seropositive at baseline was only six. Researchers took repertoire samples only after the peak T cell response had come.

Germline V CDR1 and CDR2: MNHEY, SVGAGI. This CDR3 is built from 13 residues. V was pared by 8 bases and J by 5 bases, with 15 bases between. Sequenced by immunoSEQ multiplex PCR; TCRdb stores in-frame clones only, minus some. The repertoire holds over 75,000 clones, with approximately 89% as singletons. On this clone itself: Its antigen is undetermined.

The sequenced sample was peripheral blood, obtained on day 0 of AZD1222 vaccination. The sequence derives from an adult in good health. The chain employs TRBV6-5 and TRBJ2-5; D unresolved. CDR3 loop: CASSPSWAETQYF. The CDR3 DNA sequence: TGTGCCAGCTCCCCCTCTTGGGCCGAGACCCAGTACTTC.